This T cell receptor (beta chain) stems from a study of blood T cell repertoires in COVID-19. The data were produced by immunoSEQ multiplex PCR, yet TCRdb's version contains in-frame clones alone and is incomplete. The profile shows more than 65,000 clones, around 82% of them singletons. The V gene's germline CDR1 is LGHNA and CDR2 YNFKEQ. V trimming: 0 bases; J trimming: 9 bases; junction bases outside the gene matches: 11. The CDR3 runs 16 residues. The chain carries TRBV4-2 and TRBJ1-1, with TRBD1 matching over 9 bases. Sequencing was performed on peripheral blood. The sequence came from a human donor in a cohort sampled during active COVID-19. CDR3 bases: TGTGCCAGCAGCCAAGAAATCGGCGGGGACAGGGCCAAAGCTTTCTTT. This encodes CASSQEIGGDRAKAFF.